The 14 T cell receptor beta chains below were found in one sample sequenced in a study of blood T cell repertoires in COVID-19 (dated by TCRdb to the early 2020s). Libraries were constructed by the immunoSEQ multiplex PCR assay. The table comes from immuneACCESS by way of TCRdb, which keeps in-frame sequences with V and J called. Part of the clones is missing from these tables; in studies checked, under half for an unresolved V gene and the rest for unknown reasons. This sample is represented by roughly 150,000 clones; around four fifths of them were singletons. The ten largest clones represent over 9.5% of the sample. Sequencing used peripheral blood. Receptors originate from a man in his fifties or sixties who had recovered from COVID-19.

This clone was recorded many times. The chain joins TRBV6-5 to TRBJ2-2; weak D call: TRBD1 (5 bases). The CDR3 extends over 13 amino acids. The germline CDR1 and CDR2 sequences are MNHEY and SVGAGI. V shed 5 bases and J shed 4 bases, with 8 bases lying between them. The CDR3 region has the DNA TGTGCCAGCAGTCGACAGAGCACCGGGGAGCTGTTTTTT. Translation: CASSRQSTGELFF.

The chain couples TRBV19 to TRBJ1-1, with TRBD1 identical over 7 bases. V was clipped by 3 bases and J by 9 bases; unmatched bases: 10. CDR3 size: 14 residues. CDR1 is LNHDA and CDR2 is SQIVND in the germline V gene (reference sequence). As DNA, the CDR3 is TGTGCCAGTAGTATTTATTTCCGGGACAGTAAAGCTTTCTTT. It encodes CASSIYFRDSKAFF. Full variable domain (missing parts from reference TRBV19 and TRBJ1-1): DGGITQSPKYLFRKEGQNVTLSCEQNLNHDAMYWYRQDPGQGLRLIYYSQIVNDFQKGDIAEGYSVSREKKESFPLTVTSAQKNPTAFYLCASSIYFRDSKAFFGQGTRLTVV.

This chain joins TRBV9 and TRBJ1-3, with 7 bases lining up with TRBD1. Per the germline V gene, CDR1 is SGDLS and CDR2 is YYNGEE. The CDR3 totals 13 residues. After removal of 3 bases from V and 9 bases from J, the junction contained 6 bases not matched to a gene. The CDR3 reads CASSGLGQSTIYF. The CDR3 DNA is TGTGCCAGCAGCGGATTGGGACAGTCCACCATATATTTT.

V is TRBV29-1 and J is TRBJ2-1; TRBD2 aligns across 7 bases. The CDR3 consists of 12 residues. The ends lost 4 bases at V and 7 bases at J; junction bases unmatched: 4. Germline CDR1 reads SQVTM; CDR2 reads ANQGSEA. CDR3 in amino acids: CSVGTAGNEQFF. The DNA for the CDR3 is TGCAGCGTTGGAACAGCGGGGAATGAGCAGTTCTTC.

The rearrangement uses TRBV27 and TRBJ2-3, with 12 nucleotides matching TRBD2. Germline V gives CDR1 MNHEY, CDR2 SMNVEV (reference sequence). The trim removed 8 bases at V and 0 bases at J, leaving 12 bases unmatched. There are 18 residues in the CDR3. CDR3 amino acids: CASSPFVGLAGSTDTQYF. DNA for the CDR3: TGTGCCAGCTCTCCTTTTGTGGGACTAGCGGGCAGCACAGATACGCAGTATTTT.

The CDR3 region has the DNA TGTGCCAGTAGAACCCTCGGAGGCAGAAGCACAGATACGCAGTATTTT. Translation gives CASRTLGGRSTDTQYF. The rearrangement uses TRBV19 and TRBJ2-3; D perhaps matches TRBD2 (5 bases). There are 16 residues in the CDR3. Trimming left V 6 bases short and J 0 bases short, with 16 bases between. From germline, CDR1 is LNHDA and CDR2 SQIVND (reference sequence).

V gene TRBV19 combines with J gene TRBJ1-1, with 10 bases that match TRBD1. Per germline, CDR1 LNHDA and CDR2 SQIVND (reference sequence). After removal of 4 bases from V and 4 bases from J, the junction contained 15 bases not matched to a gene. The CDR3 runs 18 residues. The CDR3: CASSTDRDRGEVGTEAFF. The CDR3 DNA reads TGTGCCAGTAGTACCGACCGGGACAGGGGAGAGGTTGGCACTGAAGCTTTCTTT. Drawing the rest from reference TRBV19 and TRBJ1-1, the complete variable domain is DGGITQSPKYLFRKEGQNVTLSCEQNLNHDAMYWYRQDPGQGLRLIYYSQIVNDFQKGDIAEGYSVSREKKESFPLTVTSAQKNPTAFYLCASSTDRDRGEVGTEAFFGQGTRLTVV.

V is TRBV5-1 and J is TRBJ2-5; TRBD1 matches 9 bases. The V gene end was trimmed by 4 bases and the J gene end by 5 bases; junction bases not matched to a gene: 9. CDR1 is SGHRS and CDR2 is YFSETQ in the germline V gene. This CDR3 comprises 15 residues. The CDR3 DNA follows: TGCGCCAGCAGCAATCGACAGGGGGGAGAGGAGACCCAGTACTTC. Protein product: CASSNRQGGEETQYF.

V is TRBV7-9 and J is TRBJ1-6; 7 nucleotides line up with TRBD1. The CDR3 loop spans 15 amino acids. Germline lookup yields CDR1 SEHNR and CDR2 FQNEAQ (reference sequence). The ends lost 0 bases at V and 9 bases at J; junction bases unmatched: 5. CDR3 loop: CASSLATGTSSPLHF. The CDR3 nucleotides are TGTGCCAGCAGCTTAGCGACAGGGACGAGTTCACCCCTCCACTTT. The variable domain in full, with the rest retrieved from reference TRBV7-9 and TRBJ1-6, is DTGVSQNPRHKITKRGQNVTFRCDPISEHNRLYWYRQTLGQGPEFLTYFQNEAQLEKSRLLSDRFSAERPKGSFSTLEIQRTEQGDSAMYLCASSLATGTSSPLHFGNGTRLTVT.

The V and J genes are TRBV19 and TRBJ2-7; TRBD1 agrees at 9 bases. The J segment lost 6 bases and the V segment lost 7 bases, leaving 4 bases of the junction unmatched. The CDR3 runs to 12 residues. The germline V gene encodes CDR1 LNHDA and CDR2 SQIVND (reference sequence). CDR3 loop: CASKGDRAEQYF. The CDR3 nucleotides read TGTGCCAGTAAGGGGGACAGGGCCGAGCAGTACTTC.

The sample holds one count of this clone. The V call is TRBV27, the J call TRBJ2-1; 9 nucleotides align to TRBD1. The V and J ends lost 3 bases and 6 bases, in that order; junction bases with no gene match: 3. CDR1 and CDR2 (germline): MNHEY, SMNVEV (reference sequence). The CDR3 has 14 residues. For the CDR3, the DNA is TGTGCCAGCAGTTTGGGGGACAGGGTCAATGAGCAGTTCTTC. Its translation: CASSLGDRVNEQFF.

This clone was seen a few times. V usage is TRBV19 and J usage is TRBJ1-1; TRBD1 agrees at 7 bases. The germline V gene has CDR1 LNHDA and CDR2 SQIVND (reference sequence). With V trimmed by 2 bases and J by 7 bases, 4 bases remained unmatched. CDR3 length: 13 residues. CDR3 residues: CASSIRQGVEAFF. The CDR3 region has the DNA TGTGCCAGTAGTATAAGACAGGGCGTTGAAGCTTTCTTT.

This clone occurred once. The chain links TRBV30 to TRBJ1-3, with D unclear. The length of the CDR3 is 14 residues. CDR1 is GTSNPN and CDR2 is SVGIG in the germline V gene (reference sequence). The V and J ends lost 2 bases and 4 bases respectively, with 12 bases between them. The CDR3 nucleotides are TGTGCCTGGAGTCAAGGACTCGACGGAAACACCATATATTTT. Its translation is CAWSQGLDGNTIYF.

The V gene is TRBV9, the J gene TRBJ1-2, with D tentatively TRBD1 (6 bases). The V gene's germline CDR1 is SGDLS and CDR2 YYNGEE. This CDR3 region has 15 residues. V was clipped by 7 bases and J by 0 bases, with 16 bases between them. The CDR3 loop is CASRHGGAANYGYTF. CDR3 coding DNA: TGTGCCAGCCGCCACGGGGGGGCCGCTAACTATGGCTACACCTTC.